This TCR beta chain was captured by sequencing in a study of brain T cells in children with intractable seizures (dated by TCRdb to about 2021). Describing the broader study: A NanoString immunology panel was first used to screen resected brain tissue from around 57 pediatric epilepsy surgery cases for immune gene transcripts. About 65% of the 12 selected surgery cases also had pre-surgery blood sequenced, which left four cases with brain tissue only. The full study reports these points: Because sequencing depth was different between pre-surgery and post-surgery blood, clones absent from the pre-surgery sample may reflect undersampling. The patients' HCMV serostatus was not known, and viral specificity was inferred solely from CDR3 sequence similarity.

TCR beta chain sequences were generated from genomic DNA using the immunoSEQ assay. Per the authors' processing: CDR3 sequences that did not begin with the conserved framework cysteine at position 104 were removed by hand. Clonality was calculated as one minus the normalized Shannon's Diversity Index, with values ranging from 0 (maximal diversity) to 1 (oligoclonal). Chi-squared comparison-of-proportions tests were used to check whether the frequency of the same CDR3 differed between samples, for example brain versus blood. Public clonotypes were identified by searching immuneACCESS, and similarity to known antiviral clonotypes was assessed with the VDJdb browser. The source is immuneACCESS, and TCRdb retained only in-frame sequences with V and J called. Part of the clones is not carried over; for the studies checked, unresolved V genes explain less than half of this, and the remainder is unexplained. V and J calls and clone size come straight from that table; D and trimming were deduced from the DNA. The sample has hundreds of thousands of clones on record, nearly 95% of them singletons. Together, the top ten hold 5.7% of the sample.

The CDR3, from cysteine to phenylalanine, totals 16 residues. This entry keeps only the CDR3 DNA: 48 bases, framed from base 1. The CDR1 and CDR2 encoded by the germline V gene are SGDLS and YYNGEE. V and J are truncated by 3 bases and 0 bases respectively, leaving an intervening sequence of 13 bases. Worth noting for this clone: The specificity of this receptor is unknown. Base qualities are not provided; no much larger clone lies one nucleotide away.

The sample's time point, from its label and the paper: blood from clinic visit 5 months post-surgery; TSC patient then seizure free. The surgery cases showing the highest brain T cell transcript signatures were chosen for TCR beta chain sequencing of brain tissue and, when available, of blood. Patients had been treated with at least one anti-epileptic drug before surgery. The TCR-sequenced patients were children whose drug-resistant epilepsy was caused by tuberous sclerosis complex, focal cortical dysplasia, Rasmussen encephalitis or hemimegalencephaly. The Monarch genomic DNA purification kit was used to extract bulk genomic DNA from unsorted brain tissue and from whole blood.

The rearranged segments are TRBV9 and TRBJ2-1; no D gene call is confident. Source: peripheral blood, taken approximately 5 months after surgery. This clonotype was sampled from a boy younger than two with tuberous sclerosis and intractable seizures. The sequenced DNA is TGTGCCAGCAGCGCGAGGCCTGGGGACTCCTACAATGAGCAGTTCTTC. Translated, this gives CASSARPGDSYNEQFF.